Listed here is a single T cell receptor beta chain. Its specific antigen is unknown. Within one base of it there is no much larger clone, and no base qualities were kept. This sample stems from a study of blood T cells in healthy people across ages (dated by TCRdb to 2013 to 2016). Regarding the research as a whole: In model experiments, roughly one uniquely barcoded TCR beta cDNA molecule per two T cells was captured by template switching. Using deep sequencing normalized with unique cDNA molecular identifiers, the study measured how TCR beta repertoire diversity changes with age. The donors were divided into four age groups: young (average around 15 years), middle-aged (about 40), aged (under 70) and long-lived (roughly 82). The study analyzed two additional independent replicas of 1 million unique cDNA reads from the same blood draw for two donors, one aged 18 to 29 and one aged 80 or older. To avoid experimental bias, donors of different ages were distributed randomly across sequencing lanes. Results the study describes overall, beyond this receptor: Observed TCR beta diversity per million T cells fell roughly linearly with age, and a significant reduction was already apparent by age roughly 40. Estimates of total diversity from one million sequenced T cells were regarded as lower bounds and underestimates. Compared with the aged group, more naive CD4+ T cells, fewer expanded clones and increased TCR diversity were shown by the long-lived group, suggesting age selection. There was a strong correlation between observed TCR beta diversity and the percentage of naive T cells measured by flow cytometry. Since profiling was done on bulk unsorted PBMCs, naive and antigen-experienced compartments could not be conclusively compared. Because the CMV infection status of the donors was unknown, age-related changes in expanded clonotypes may potentially have been confounded.

The library was obtained by 5' RACE. Sequencing relied on an Illumina HiSeq 2500. A second about 6 to 11 cycle PCR used a sample-barcoded 5' primer and a J-beta primer mix. A template-switch 5' adaptor carrying 12 random nucleotides introduced a unique molecular identifier onto each TCR beta cDNA molecule. Each sample yielded at least 3 million CDR3-containing paired-end reads. The Mint cDNA synthesis kit, primed by a TRBC-specific oligonucleotide, was used to synthesize first-strand cDNA from all RNA. All cDNA was treated with uracil-DNA glycosylase and then went through a first 18-cycle PCR with the universal primers M1SS and BC2_uni_R. Regarding the original processing steps: For normalization, 1 million high-quality reads, each with a distinct molecular identifier, were randomly selected from each sample. Reads with shared molecular identifiers were discarded instead of being binned into consensus sequences. MiTCR, with a Q25 quality threshold and the strictest error-elimination algorithm, was used for CDR3 identification, clonotype clustering and error correction. A nonparametric unseen species model with Euler transformation was used to estimate lower-bound total TCR beta diversity. Starting from the raw public reads, TCRdb applied fastp trimming at Q25, assembled clones with MiXCR and retained in-frame beta chains. CDR3 protein sequences are deduplicated, and each keeps its most common genes and DNA. The V and J calls follow TCRdb's processing rather than the paper's. The sample records 1.6 million or so distinct CDR3 sequences, 30% to 40% of which are singletons. The ten largest clones take up about 11% of the sample.

Systemically healthy Caucasian individuals from Russia, some 38 in total and aged about 6 to 95 years, were included as donors. Each donor gave 8 to 10 milliliters of peripheral blood, collected into EDTA-treated Vacutainer tubes. Ficoll-Paque density-gradient centrifugation was used to isolate PBMCs, with at least 6.5 million obtained per sample. Total RNA was extracted from PBMCs with Trizol reagent, with at least 5 micrograms obtained per sample. The percentages of naive CD45RAhigh/CD27high T cells were determined by flow cytometry on a PBMC aliquot from every donor. Inclusive of the bounding cysteine and phenylalanine, the CDR3 is 14 residues long. Only the CDR3 region is kept as DNA, spanning 42 bases read in frame from base 1. Sequences SGHTA (CDR1) and FQGNSA (CDR2) are obtained from the germline V gene. V is trimmed back by 4 bases and J by 7 bases, and the junction contains 10 bases that no gene match accounts for.

The sequence derives from a woman aged 25 to 39 in good health. Recombination connected TRBV7-2 to TRBJ2-7, and TRBD1 matches 7 of the central bases. Sequenced sample: blood. The CDR3 amino acid sequence is: CASSSTGVFGEQYF. The DNA reads TGTGCCAGCAGCTCTACAGGGGTATTTGGGGAGCAGTACTTC.